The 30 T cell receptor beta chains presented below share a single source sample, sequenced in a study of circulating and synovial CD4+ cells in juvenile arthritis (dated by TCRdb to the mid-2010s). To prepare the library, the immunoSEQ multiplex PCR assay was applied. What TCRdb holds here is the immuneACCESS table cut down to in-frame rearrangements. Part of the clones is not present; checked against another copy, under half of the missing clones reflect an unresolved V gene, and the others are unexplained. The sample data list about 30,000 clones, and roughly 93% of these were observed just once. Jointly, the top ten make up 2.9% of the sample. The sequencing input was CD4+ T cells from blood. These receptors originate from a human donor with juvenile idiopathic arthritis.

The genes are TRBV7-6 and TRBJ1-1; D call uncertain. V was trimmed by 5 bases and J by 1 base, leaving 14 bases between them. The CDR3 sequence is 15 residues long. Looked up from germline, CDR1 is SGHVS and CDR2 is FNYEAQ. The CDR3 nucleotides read TGTGCCAGCAGCCGATCTCAAACAGCGAACACTGAAGCTTTCTTT. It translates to CASSRSQTANTEAFF.

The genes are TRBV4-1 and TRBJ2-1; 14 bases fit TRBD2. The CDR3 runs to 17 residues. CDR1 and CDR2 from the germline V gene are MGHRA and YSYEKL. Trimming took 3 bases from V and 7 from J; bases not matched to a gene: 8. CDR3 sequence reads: CASSHPGLAGGNNEQFF. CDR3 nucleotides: TGCGCCAGCAGCCACCCCGGACTAGCGGGAGGTAATAATGAGCAGTTCTTC.

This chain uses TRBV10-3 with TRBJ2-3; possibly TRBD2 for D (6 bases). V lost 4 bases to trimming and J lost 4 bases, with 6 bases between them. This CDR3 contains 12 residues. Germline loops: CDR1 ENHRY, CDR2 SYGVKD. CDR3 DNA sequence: TGTGCCATCAGTGGGGGGGCAGATACGCAGTATTTT. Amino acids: CAISGGADTQYF.

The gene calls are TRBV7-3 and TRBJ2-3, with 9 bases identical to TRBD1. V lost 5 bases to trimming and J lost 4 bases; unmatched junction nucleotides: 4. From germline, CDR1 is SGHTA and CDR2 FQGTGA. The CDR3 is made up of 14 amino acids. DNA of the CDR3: TGTGCCAGCAGCCTACAGGGGGCCCCAGATACGCAGTATTTT. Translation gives CASSLQGAPDTQYF.

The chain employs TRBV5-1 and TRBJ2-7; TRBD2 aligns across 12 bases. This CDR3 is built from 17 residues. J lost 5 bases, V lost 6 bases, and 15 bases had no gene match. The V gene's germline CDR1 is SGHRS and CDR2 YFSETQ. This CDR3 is CASTPTMRLAGVHEQYF. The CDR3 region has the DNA TGCGCCAGCACACCAACTATGCGACTAGCGGGAGTCCACGAGCAGTACTTC.

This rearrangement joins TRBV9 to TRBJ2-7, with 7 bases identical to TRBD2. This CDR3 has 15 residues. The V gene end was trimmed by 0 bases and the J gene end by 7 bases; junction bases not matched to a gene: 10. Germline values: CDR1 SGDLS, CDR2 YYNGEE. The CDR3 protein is CASSVAPAPAGEQYF. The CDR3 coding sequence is TGTGCCAGCAGCGTAGCCCCGGCCCCAGCGGGGGAGCAGTACTTC.

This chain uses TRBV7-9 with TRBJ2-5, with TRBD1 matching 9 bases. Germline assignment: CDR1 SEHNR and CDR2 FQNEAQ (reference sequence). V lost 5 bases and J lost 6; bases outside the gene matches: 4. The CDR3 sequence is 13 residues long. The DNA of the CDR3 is TGTGCCAGCAGCACAGGGGGCAGTCAGACCCAGTACTTC. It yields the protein CASSTGGSQTQYF.

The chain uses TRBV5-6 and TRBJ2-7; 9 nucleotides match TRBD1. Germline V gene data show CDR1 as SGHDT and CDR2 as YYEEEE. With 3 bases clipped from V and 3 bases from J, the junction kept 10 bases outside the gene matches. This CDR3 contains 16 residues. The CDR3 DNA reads TGTGCCAGCAGCTCCCTAGACAGGGGGGGTGTCTACGAGCAGTACTTC. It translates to CASSSLDRGGVYEQYF.

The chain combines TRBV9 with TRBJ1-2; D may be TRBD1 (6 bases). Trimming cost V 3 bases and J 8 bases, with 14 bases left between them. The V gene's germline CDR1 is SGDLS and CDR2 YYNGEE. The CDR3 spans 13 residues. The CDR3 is CASSDTGLTGYTF. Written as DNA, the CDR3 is TGTGCCAGCAGCGACACAGGGTTGACGGGCTACACCTTC. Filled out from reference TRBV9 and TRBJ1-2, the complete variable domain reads DSGVTQTPKHLITATGQRVTLRCSPRSGDLSVYWYQQSLDQGLQFLIQYYNGEERAKGNILERFSAQQFPDLHSELNLSSLELGDSALYFCASSDTGLTGYTFGSGTRLTVV.

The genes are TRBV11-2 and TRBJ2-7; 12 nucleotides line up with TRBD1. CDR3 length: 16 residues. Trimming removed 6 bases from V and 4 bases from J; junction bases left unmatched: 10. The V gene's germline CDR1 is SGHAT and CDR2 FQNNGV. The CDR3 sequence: CASRGGGQGARYEQYF. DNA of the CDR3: TGTGCCAGCAGGGGAGGGGGACAGGGGGCTCGGTACGAGCAGTACTTC.

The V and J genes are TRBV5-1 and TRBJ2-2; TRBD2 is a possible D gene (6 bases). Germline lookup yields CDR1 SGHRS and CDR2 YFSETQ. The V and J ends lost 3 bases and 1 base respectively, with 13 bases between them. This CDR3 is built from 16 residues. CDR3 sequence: CASSWERAQNTGELFF. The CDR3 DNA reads TGCGCCAGCAGCTGGGAGCGGGCGCAGAACACCGGGGAGCTGTTTTTT.

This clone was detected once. The CDR3, as DNA: TGTGCCAGCAGTTTTGGGGACAGGGGAGGCGAGCAGTACTTC. This sequence encodes CASSFGDRGGEQYF. The chain has TRBV28 and TRBJ2-7, with 10 positions matching TRBD1. This CDR3 region has 14 residues. The junction had 5 bases not matched to a gene; V was cut back by 3 bases and J by 6 bases. Germline loops: CDR1 MDHEN, CDR2 SYDVKM.

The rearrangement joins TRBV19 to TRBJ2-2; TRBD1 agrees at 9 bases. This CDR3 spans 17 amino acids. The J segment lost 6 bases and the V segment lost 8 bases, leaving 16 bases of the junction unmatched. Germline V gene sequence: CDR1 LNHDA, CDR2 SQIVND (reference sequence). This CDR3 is CASSPTLGQGLAGELFF. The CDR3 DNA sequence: TGTGCCAGTTCCCCGACCTTAGGACAGGGGTTAGCCGGGGAGCTGTTTTTT.

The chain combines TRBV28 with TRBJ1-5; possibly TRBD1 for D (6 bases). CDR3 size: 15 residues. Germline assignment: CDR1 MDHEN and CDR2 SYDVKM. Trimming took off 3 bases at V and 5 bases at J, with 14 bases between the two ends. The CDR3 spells CASSFSGGGDQPQHF. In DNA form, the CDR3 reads TGTGCCAGCAGTTTTTCTGGAGGGGGGGATCAGCCCCAGCATTTT.

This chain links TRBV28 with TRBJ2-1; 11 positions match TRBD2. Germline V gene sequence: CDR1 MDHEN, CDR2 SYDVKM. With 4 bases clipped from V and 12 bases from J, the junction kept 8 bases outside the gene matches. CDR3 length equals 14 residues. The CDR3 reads CASSSSGTSGGQFF. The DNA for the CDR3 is TGTGCCAGCAGTTCCAGTGGGACTAGCGGAGGGCAGTTCTTC.

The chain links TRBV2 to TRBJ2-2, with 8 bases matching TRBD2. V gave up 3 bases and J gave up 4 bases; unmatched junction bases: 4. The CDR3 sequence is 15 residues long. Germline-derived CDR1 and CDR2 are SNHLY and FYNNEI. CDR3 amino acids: CASSEVAGPTGELFF. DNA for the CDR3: TGTGCCAGCAGTGAGGTAGCGGGACCCACCGGGGAGCTGTTTTTT.

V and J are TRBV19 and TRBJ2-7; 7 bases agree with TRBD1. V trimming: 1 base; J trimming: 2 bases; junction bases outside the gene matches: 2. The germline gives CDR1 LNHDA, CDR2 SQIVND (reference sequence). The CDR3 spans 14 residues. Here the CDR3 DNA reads TGTGCCAGTAGTATAGCGGGGACAGCCTACGAGCAGTACTTC. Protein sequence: CASSIAGTAYEQYF.

CDR3 sequence reads: CASSSDNEQFF. CDR3 DNA sequence: TGCGCCAGCAGCTCGGACAATGAGCAGTTCTTC. V gene TRBV5-1 combines with J gene TRBJ2-1; no reliable D call. Trimming took 3 bases from V and 5 from J, leaving 3 bases between them. Per the germline V gene, CDR1 is SGHRS and CDR2 is YFSETQ. This CDR3 has 11 amino acids.

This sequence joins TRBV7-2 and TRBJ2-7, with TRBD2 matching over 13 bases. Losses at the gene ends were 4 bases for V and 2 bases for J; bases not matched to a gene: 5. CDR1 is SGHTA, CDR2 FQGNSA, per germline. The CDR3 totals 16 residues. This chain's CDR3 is CASSWGTSGEPYEQYF. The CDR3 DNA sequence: TGTGCCAGCAGCTGGGGGACTAGCGGGGAACCCTACGAGCAGTACTTC.

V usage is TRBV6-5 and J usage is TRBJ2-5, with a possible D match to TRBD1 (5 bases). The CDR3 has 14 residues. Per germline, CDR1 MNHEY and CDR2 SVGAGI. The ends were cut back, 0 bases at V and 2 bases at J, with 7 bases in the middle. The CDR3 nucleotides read TGTGCCAGCAGTTACTCAGGGGTTCAAGAGACCCAGTACTTC. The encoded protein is CASSYSGVQETQYF.

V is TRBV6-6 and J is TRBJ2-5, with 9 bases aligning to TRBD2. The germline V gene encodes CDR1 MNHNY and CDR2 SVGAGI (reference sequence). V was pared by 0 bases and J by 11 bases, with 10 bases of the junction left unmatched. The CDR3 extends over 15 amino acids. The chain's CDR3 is CASSYSGAGGGEQYF. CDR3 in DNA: TGTGCCAGCAGTTACTCAGGGGCAGGCGGGGGGGAGCAGTACTTC.

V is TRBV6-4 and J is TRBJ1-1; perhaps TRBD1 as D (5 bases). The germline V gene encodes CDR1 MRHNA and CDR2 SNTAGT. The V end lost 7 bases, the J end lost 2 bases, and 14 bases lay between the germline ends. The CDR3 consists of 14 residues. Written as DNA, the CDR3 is TGTGCCAGCAAACTATCGACAGTAAACACTGAAGCTTTCTTT. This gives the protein CASKLSTVNTEAFF.

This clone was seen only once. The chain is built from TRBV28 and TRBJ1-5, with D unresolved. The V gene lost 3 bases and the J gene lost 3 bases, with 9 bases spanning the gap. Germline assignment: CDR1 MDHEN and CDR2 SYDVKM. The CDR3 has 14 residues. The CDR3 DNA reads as TGTGCCAGCAGTTTTACAGCCCCCAATCAGCCCCAGCATTTT. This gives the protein CASSFTAPNQPQHF.

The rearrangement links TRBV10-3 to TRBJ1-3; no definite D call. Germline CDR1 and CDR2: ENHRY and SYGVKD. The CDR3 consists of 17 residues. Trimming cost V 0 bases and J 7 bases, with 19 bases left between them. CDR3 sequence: CAISESILPGGLNTIYF. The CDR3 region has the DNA TGTGCCATCAGTGAGTCGATACTACCTGGCGGGCTTAACACCATATATTTT.

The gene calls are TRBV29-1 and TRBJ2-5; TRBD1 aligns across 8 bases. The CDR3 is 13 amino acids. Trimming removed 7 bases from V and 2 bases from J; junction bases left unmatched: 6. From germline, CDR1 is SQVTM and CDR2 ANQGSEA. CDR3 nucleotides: TGCAGCGCTAACAGGGGGAGGCAAGAGACCCAGTACTTC. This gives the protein CSANRGRQETQYF. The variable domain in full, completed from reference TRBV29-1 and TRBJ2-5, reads SAVISQKPSRDICQRGTSLTIQCQVDSQVTMMFWYRQQPGQSLTLIATANQGSEATYESGFVIDKFPISRPNLTFSTLTVSNMSPEDSSIYLCSANRGRQETQYFGPGTRLLVL.

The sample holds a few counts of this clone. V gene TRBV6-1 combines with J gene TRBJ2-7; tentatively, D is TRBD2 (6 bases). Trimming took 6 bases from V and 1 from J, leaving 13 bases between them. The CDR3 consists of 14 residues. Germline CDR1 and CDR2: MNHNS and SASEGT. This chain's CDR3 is CASSPQEGSYEQYF. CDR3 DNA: TGTGCCAGCAGCCCACAGGAGGGTTCCTACGAGCAGTACTTC.

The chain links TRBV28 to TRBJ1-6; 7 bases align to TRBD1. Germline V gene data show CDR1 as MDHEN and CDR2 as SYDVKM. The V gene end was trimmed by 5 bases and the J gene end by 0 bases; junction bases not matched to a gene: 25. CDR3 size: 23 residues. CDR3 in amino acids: CASSPSPGQAWDPDSSYNSPLHF. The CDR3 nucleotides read TGTGCCAGCAGTCCTAGTCCTGGACAGGCATGGGACCCGGATAGCTCCTATAATTCACCCCTCCACTTT.

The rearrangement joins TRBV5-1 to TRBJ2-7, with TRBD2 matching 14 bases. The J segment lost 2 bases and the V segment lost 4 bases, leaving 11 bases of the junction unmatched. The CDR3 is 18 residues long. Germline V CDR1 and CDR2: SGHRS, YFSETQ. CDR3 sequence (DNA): TGCGCCAGCAGCGTATTAGGGACTAGCGGGGGATTGGCCTACGAGCAGTACTTC. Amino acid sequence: CASSVLGTSGGLAYEQYF.

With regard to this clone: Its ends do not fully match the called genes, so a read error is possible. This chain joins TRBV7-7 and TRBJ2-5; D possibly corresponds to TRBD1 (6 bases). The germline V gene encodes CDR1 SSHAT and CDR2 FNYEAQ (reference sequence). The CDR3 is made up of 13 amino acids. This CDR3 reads CASSTPGAVTQYF. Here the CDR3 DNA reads TGTGCTAGCAGCACGCCAGGGGCTGTGACCCAGTACTTC.

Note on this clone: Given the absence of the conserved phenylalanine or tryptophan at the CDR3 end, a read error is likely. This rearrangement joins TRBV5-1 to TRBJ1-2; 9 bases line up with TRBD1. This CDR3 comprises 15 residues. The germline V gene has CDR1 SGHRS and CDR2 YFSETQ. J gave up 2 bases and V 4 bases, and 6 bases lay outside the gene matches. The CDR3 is CASSQDDRGNYGYTL. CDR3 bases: TGCGCCAGCAGCCAAGACGACAGGGGGAACTATGGCTACACCCTC.